This T cell receptor beta chain was recorded in a study of response to subunit inactivated influenza vaccine (dated by TCRdb to the late 2010s). At the level of the whole study: Deep quantitative profiling of the T cell receptor repertoire was used in the study to follow responses to a trivalent subunit inactivated influenza vaccine.

Here is what the overall study found, with its caveats: According to the authors, only a limited number of new T cells may be recruited by each seasonal influenza vaccination.

The library relied on RT-PCR. The sample was run on an Illumina HiSeq 2500. TCRdb reworked the public reads: Q25 trimming with fastp, MiXCR clone assembly, productive beta chains retained. Here each entry gathers all rows of one CDR3 protein and keeps the most common genes and DNA. This sample lists fewer than 550,000 distinct CDR3 sequences; 25% were detected once. 1.5% to 2% of the sample goes to the ten largest clones. Including cysteine and phenylalanine, the CDR3 has 17 amino acids. Of the read, only the CDR3 DNA is kept; its 51 bases are in frame from base 1. CDR1 LGHDT and CDR2 YNNKEL are derived from the germline V gene (reference sequence). The junction shows trimming of 3 bases on V and 6 bases on J, plus 21 bases between the germline ends. As regards this clonotype: Its binding antigen is unknown. Base qualities were left out, and no much larger clone turns up one base away.

Specimen: CD4+ T cells sorted from PBMCs, collected around 5 days after vaccination. The TCR sequence derives from a man aged 50 to 59 who received an inactivated influenza vaccine. Donor details come from another sample of the same person, matched by shared clones. The sequence links TRBV3-1 to TRBJ2-1; the best D guess is TRBD1, with 6 bases matching. The DNA is as follows: TGTGCCAGCAGCCATCTTCCGAGGGGGAGTTTAGCCAATGAGCAGTTCTTC. It translates as CASSHLPRGSLANEQFF.